This section outlines one T cell receptor (beta chain) sequence together with its context. Sequenced by immunoSEQ multiplex PCR; TCRdb stores in-frame clones only, minus some. The sample lists approximately 150,000 clones, approximately 93% occurring once. Unmatched junction bases numbered 13, after V lost 4 bases and J lost 12 bases. Looked up from germline, CDR1 is LNHDA and CDR2 is SQIVND (reference sequence). The CDR3 contains 16 residues. These data originate in a study of blood T cell repertoires in COVID-19. This TCR came from a woman in her sixties or seventies with COVID-19, enrolled during active disease. The J gene is TRBJ1-6, the V gene TRBV19; 9 bases line up with TRBD1. Sample: peripheral blood. CDR3 loop: CASSTGTGSLGGPLHF. The CDR3 DNA is TGTGCCAGTAGTACAGGGACAGGGAGTCTCGGGGGACCCCTCCACTTT.